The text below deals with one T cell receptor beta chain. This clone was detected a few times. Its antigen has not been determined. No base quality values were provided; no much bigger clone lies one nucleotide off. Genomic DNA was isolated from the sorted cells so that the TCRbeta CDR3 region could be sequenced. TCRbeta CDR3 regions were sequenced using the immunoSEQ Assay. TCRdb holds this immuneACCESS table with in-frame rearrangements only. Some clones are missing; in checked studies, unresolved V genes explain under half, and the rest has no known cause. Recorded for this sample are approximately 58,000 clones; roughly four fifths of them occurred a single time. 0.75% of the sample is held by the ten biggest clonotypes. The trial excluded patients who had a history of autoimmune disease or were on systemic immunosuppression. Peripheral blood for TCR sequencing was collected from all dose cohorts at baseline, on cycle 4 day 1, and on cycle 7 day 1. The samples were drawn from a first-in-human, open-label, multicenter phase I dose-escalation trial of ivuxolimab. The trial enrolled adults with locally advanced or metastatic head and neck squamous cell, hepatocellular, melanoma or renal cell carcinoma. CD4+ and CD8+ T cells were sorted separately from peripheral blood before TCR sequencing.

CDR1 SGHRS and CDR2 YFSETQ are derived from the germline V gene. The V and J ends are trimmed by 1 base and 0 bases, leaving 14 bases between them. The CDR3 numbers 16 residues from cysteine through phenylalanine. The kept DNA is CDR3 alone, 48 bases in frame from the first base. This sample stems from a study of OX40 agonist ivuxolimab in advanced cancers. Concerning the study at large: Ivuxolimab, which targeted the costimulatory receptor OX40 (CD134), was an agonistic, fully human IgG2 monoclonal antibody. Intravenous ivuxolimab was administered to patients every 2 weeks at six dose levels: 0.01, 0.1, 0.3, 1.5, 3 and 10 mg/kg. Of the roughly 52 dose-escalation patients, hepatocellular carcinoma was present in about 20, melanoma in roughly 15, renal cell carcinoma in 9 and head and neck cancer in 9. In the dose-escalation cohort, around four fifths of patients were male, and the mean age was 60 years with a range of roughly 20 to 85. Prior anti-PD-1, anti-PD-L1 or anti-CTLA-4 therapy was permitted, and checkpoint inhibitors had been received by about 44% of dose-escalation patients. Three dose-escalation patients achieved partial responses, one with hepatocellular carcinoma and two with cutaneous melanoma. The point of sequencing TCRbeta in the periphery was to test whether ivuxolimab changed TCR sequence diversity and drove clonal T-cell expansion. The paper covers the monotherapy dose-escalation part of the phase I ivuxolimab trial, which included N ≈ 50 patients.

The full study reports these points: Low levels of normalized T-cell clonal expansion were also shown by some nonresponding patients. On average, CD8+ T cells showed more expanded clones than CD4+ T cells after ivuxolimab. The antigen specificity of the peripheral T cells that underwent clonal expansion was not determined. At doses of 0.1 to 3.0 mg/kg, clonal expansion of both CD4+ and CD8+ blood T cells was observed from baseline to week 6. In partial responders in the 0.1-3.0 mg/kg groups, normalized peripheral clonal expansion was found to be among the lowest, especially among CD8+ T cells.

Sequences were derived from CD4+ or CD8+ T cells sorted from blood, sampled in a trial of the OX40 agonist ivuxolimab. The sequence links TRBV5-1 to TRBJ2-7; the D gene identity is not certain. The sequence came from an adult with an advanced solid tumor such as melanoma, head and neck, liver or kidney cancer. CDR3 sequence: CASSLNVGPSSYEQYF. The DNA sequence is TGCGCCAGCAGCTTGAATGTGGGCCCCAGCTCCTACGAGCAGTACTTC.